This T cell receptor (beta chain) was recovered during a study of blood T cell repertoires in COVID-19. Study as a whole: From the United States, Italy and Spain came samples of acute and convalescent COVID-19. T cells, B-cell-depleted T cells, or PBMCs provided the cDNA or gDNA that served as material.

Per the authors' pipeline: Amplification of reference gene primers provided the estimated nucleated cell counts. Profiling relied on immunoSEQ multiplex PCR, and the TCRdb table lists in-frame clones only, not all of them. V and J calls and clone size follow that table, whereas D and trimming were derived from the DNA. The sample includes some 250,000 clones, 80% to 85% of them seen just once. Germline V lookup: CDR1 LNHDA, CDR2 SQIVND (reference sequence). J was trimmed by 4 bases and V by 6 bases; bases with no gene match: 9. The CDR3 has 15 residues. Material for sequencing was peripheral blood. This receptor was taken from an older woman with active or convalescent COVID-19. The rearrangement uses TRBV19 and TRBJ2-1; 7 bases are a match to TRBD1. CDR3 sequence (DNA): TGTGCCAGTAGGAAGGGGACAGCTGCGTACAATGAGCAGTTCTTC. Its translation: CASRKGTAAYNEQFF. Drawing the rest from reference TRBV19 and TRBJ2-1, the complete variable domain is DGGITQSPKYLFRKEGQNVTLSCEQNLNHDAMYWYRQDPGQGLRLIYYSQIVNDFQKGDIAEGYSVSREKKESFPLTVTSAQKNPTAFYLCASRKGTAAYNEQFFGPGTRLTVL.